This T cell receptor (beta chain) was obtained from a study of blood T cell repertoires in COVID-19. Study in general: COVID-19 samples, acute and convalescent, were from the United States, Italy and Spain.

CDR3 length: 13 amino acids. V trimming: 1 base; J trimming: 8 bases; junction bases outside the gene matches: 1. This clone was recorded only once. Sequencing was performed with immunoSEQ multiplex PCR; in TCRdb, only in-frame clones are kept and a portion is missing. Of some 400,000 clones listed, 85% to 90% are singletons. Grouping used clinical history reported by participants in a survey and questionnaire. Sequencing was performed on PBMCs or T cells enriched from blood (not recorded which). The chain employs TRBV12-3 or TRBV12-4 and TRBJ1-5, with 8 nucleotides matching TRBD1. The origin of this receptor is a man between 25 and 39 years old who had recovered from COVID-19. CDR3: CASSLGQGKPQHF. CDR3 coding DNA: TGTGCCAGCAGTTTAGGACAGGGGAAGCCCCAGCATTTT.